These T cell receptor beta chains were read from a single sample in a study of blood T cell repertoires in COVID-19. Clones were sequenced by immunoSEQ multiplex PCR, and TCRdb holds only the in-frame ones, with some missing. Among approximately 93,000 clones listed, about nine tenths were seen once. Material: peripheral blood. The origin of the receptors is a man between 60 and 75 years old with acute or convalescent COVID-19. Each CDR3 is given with its conserved first and last residue. The D gene is left open where the match is weak. For some rows the clone size is stated as once, few or many, or as a class when expanded; others skip it.

j_gene,v_gene,d_gene,abundance,CDR3nt,CDR3aa
TRBJ2-1,TRBV7-9,TRBD2,-,TGTGCCAGCTTGGGTACTAGCGCCTCCTCCTACAATGAGCAGTTCTTC,CASLGTSASSYNEQFF
TRBJ2-7,TRBV5-1,TRBD1,-,TGCGCCAGCAGCTTGCGGCAGGGGGCGAGCTCCTACGAGCAGTACTTC,CASSLRQGASSYEQYF
TRBJ1-2,TRBV7-8,TRBD1,-,TGTGCCAGCAGCGAGCAGACAGGGGGCTATGGCTACACCTTC,CASSEQTGGYGYTF
TRBJ1-2,TRBV19,-,-,TGTGCCAGTAAGGTACAGTTTAACTATGGCTACACCTTC,CASKVQFNYGYTF
TRBJ2-7,TRBV6-5,TRBD1,-,TGTGCCAGCAGTCCGGGGACAGGGGGCTTCCACGAGCAGTACTTC,CASSPGTGGFHEQYF
TRBJ1-2,TRBV9,-,-,TGTGCCAGCAGCGCGGACACTAACTATGGCTACACCTTC,CASSADTNYGYTF
TRBJ2-1,TRBV5-4,TRBD2,-,TGTGCCAGCAGCTTGTTGGTGACTAGCGGGAGTGAGCAGTTCTTC,CASSLLVTSGSEQFF
TRBJ2-1,TRBV12-3/TRBV12-4,-,-,TGTGCCAGCAGTATGGACAGATACAATGAGCAGTTCTTC,CASSMDRYNEQFF
TRBJ1-5,TRBV7-2,TRBD1,-,TGTGCCAGCAGCTTAAGACAGGGGAATCAGCCCCAGCATTTT,CASSLRQGNQPQHF
TRBJ1-5,TRBV30,TRBD1,-,TGTGCCTGGAACGGACAGGGTGGCAATCAGCCCCAGCATTTT,CAWNGQGGNQPQHF
TRBJ2-3,TRBV11-2,TRBD1,-,TGTGCCAGCAGCCTCCGGGGACAGCCGGCCTTCACAGATACGCAGTATTTT,CASSLRGQPAFTDTQYF
TRBJ1-5,TRBV9,TRBD1,-,TGTGCCAGCAGCGCAATCGGACAGGGGAGGAATCAGCCCCAGCATTTT,CASSAIGQGRNQPQHF
TRBJ2-1,TRBV25-1,TRBD1,-,TGTGCCAGCGGAACTTCAACCGGGACAGGGAATGAGCAGTTCTTC,CASGTSTGTGNEQFF
TRBJ2-3,TRBV5-1,TRBD1,-,TGCGCCACCACGCCGACAGGGGGCGCGGGAGATACGCAGTATTTT,CATTPTGGAGDTQYF
TRBJ2-5,TRBV6-1,-,-,TGTGCCAGCAGTGAAACTCCAGGGGACCAAGAGACCCAGTACTTC,CASSETPGDQETQYF
TRBJ2-5,TRBV5-1,TRBD2,once,TGCGCCAGCAGCGCGGGACTAGCGGGAGAAGGGCAAGAGACCCAGTACTTC,CASSAGLAGEGQETQYF
TRBJ1-2,TRBV27,-,-,TGTGCCAGCAGTTTCATCGGGGAAACAGGGTTTAACTATGGCTACACCTTC,CASSFIGETGFNYGYTF
TRBJ1-2,TRBV2,-,-,TGTGCCAGCAGCGCAATACAGGGCGTCTATGGCTACACCTTC,CASSAIQGVYGYTF
TRBJ1-3,TRBV5-4,-,-,TGTGCCAGCAGCTTGGAGGGGTACGGAAACACCATATATTTT,CASSLEGYGNTIYF
TRBJ2-7,TRBV6-5,TRBD2,-,TGTGCCAGCAGTAAGGGACTAGCGGGAGGGCTGCTGTACTTC,CASSKGLAGGLLYF
TRBJ2-3,TRBV6-2/TRBV6-3,-,medium-sized,TGTGCCAGCAGTCCAATCACAGGGTATTCCACAGATACGCAGTATTTT,CASSPITGYSTDTQYF
TRBJ1-1,TRBV9,TRBD1,-,TGTGCCAGCAGCTTAACAGGGGACACTGAAGCTTTCTTT,CASSLTGDTEAFF
TRBJ1-2,TRBV6-5,-,-,TGTGCCAGCAGCCTCCGGGGGGGGCTGTATGGCTACACCTTC,CASSLRGGLYGYTF
TRBJ1-6,TRBV28,-,-,TGTGCCAGCAGTTTATCCTCGCAGGGCTTTAATTCACCCCTCCACTTT,CASSLSSQGFNSPLHF
TRBJ2-7,TRBV10-3,-,-,TGTGCCATCAGTGCGACATATTCTTACGAGCAGTACTTC,CAISATYSYEQYF
TRBJ2-3,TRBV24-1,-,-,TGTGCCACCAGTGATCCACAGGGATATAGCACAGATACGCAGTATTTT,CATSDPQGYSTDTQYF
TRBJ2-4,TRBV11-2,-,-,TGTGCCAGCAGCTCCAGTGGGCCGATAGCCAAAAACATTCAGTACTTC,CASSSSGPIAKNIQYF
TRBJ2-5,TRBV5-1,TRBD2,-,TGCGCCAGCAGCTTGGGTCTAGCGGGAGAGACCCAGTACTTC,CASSLGLAGETQYF
TRBJ2-7,TRBV5-4,-,-,TGTGCCAGCAGCTTGGGGACAGCAACGTATACCCATCCCTACGAGCAGTACTTC,CASSLGTATYTHPYEQYF
TRBJ1-4,TRBV18,-,once,TGTGCCAGCTCACCTTTCTCTAACAGTGCAACTAATGAAAAACTGTTTTTT,CASSPFSNSATNEKLFF
TRBJ1-1,TRBV24-1,TRBD1,-,TGTGCCACCAGTGACAAACCAATAAGGACAGGGCACACTGAAGCTTTCTTT,CATSDKPIRTGHTEAFF
TRBJ1-2,TRBV10-3,-,-,TGTGCCATCAGTGATCAGGGCTCCGACGGCTACACCTTC,CAISDQGSDGYTF
TRBJ1-2,TRBV12-3/TRBV12-4,-,-,TGTGCCAGCAGCCCGGACATCTCATATGGCTACACCTTC,CASSPDISYGYTF
TRBJ1-1,TRBV11-3,-,-,TGTGCCAGCAGCCCCCGGTACGACACTGAAGCTTTCTTT,CASSPRYDTEAFF
TRBJ2-7,TRBV10-3,-,once,TGTGCCACCCGGGATCAAGGGAGTTACGAGCAGTACTTC,CATRDQGSYEQYF
TRBJ1-1,TRBV5-1,TRBD1,-,TGCGCCAGCAGATGGCAGGGGGCGACTGAAGCTTTCTTT,CASRWQGATEAFF
TRBJ2-7,TRBV6-5,-,-,TGTGCCAGCAGGATGACAACTCGGACCTACGAGCAGTACTTC,CASRMTTRTYEQYF
TRBJ2-7,TRBV5-8,-,-,TGTGCCAGCAGCTTGGGGCCCCAGGGCTACGAGCAGTACTTC,CASSLGPQGYEQYF
TRBJ1-5,TRBV27,TRBD1,-,TGTGCCAGCAGTTCAAGGACAGGGGGGGATCAGCCCCAGCATTTT,CASSSRTGGDQPQHF
TRBJ2-7,TRBV27,-,-,TGTGCCAGCAGTTCCCTGTTGCGGCTGCCTTCCTACGAGCAGTACTTC,CASSSLLRLPSYEQYF
TRBJ1-2,TRBV7-2,-,-,TGTGCCAGCAGCTCTAGTATTAAGGGCTACACCTTC,CASSSSIKGYTF
TRBJ1-4,TRBV4-1,-,-,TGCGCCAGCAGCCAAGTCCCCGATGAAAAACTGTTTTTT,CASSQVPDEKLFF
TRBJ1-2,TRBV6-1,-,-,TGTGCCAGCAGTGAATCAGGGGACTATGGCTACACCTTC,CASSESGDYGYTF
TRBJ2-6,TRBV9,-,once,TGTGCCAGCAGCGGCACTAGCTTCTCTGGGGCCAACGTCCTGACTTTC,CASSGTSFSGANVLTF
TRBJ1-1,TRBV10-1,-,-,TGCGCCAGCAGTGAACAGGGGAACACTGAAGCTTTCTTT,CASSEQGNTEAFF
TRBJ1-2,TRBV7-8,-,-,TGTGCCAGCAGCCCTCATCGGGTAGCGAACTATGGCTACACCTTC,CASSPHRVANYGYTF
TRBJ1-2,TRBV7-9,TRBD1,-,TGTGCCAGCAGCATCTCGGGGACAGGGGGCGGCGGCTATGGCTACACCTTC,CASSISGTGGGGYGYTF
TRBJ2-1,TRBV9,-,-,TGTGCCAGCAGCGTATTAGGGGGAGTAGGGACCTACAATGAGCAGTTCTTC,CASSVLGGVGTYNEQFF
TRBJ1-2,TRBV6-5,-,-,TGTGCCAGCAGTTACGACAGGATGGAAGGTGGCTACACCTTC,CASSYDRMEGGYTF
TRBJ2-3,TRBV7-3,TRBD1,-,TGTGCCAGCAGCAGGGGGCCGGGAATTGATACGCAGTATTTT,CASSRGPGIDTQYF
TRBJ2-7,TRBV2,-,few,TGTGCCAGCAGCTGGAGCTACGAGCAGTACTTC,CASSWSYEQYF
TRBJ1-6,TRBV11-2,TRBD1,-,TGTGCCAGCAGCTTGACAGGGCCATATAATTCACCCCTCCACTTT,CASSLTGPYNSPLHF
TRBJ2-7,TRBV5-1,TRBD2,-,TGCGCCAGCAGCACGGGACTAGCGGGACTCTCCTACGAGCAGTACTTC,CASSTGLAGLSYEQYF
TRBJ2-7,TRBV5-1,-,-,TGCGCCAGCAGATTAGTAGACGAGCAGTACTTC,CASRLVDEQYF